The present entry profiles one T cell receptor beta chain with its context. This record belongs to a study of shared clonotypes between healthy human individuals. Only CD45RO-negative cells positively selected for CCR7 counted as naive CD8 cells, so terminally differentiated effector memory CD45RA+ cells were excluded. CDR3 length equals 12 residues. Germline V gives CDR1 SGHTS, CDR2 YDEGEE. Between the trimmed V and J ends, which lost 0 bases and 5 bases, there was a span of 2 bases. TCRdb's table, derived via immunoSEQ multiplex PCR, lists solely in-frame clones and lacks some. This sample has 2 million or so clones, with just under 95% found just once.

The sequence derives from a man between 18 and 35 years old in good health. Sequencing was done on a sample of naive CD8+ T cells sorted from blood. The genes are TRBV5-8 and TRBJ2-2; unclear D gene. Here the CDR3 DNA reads TGTGCCAGCAGCTTGGCAACCGGGGAGCTGTTTTTT. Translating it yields CASSLATGELFF.